The T cell receptor beta chain described here comes from a study of blood T cells in healthy people across ages. The CDR3 extends over 13 amino acids. Germline V gene sequence: CDR1 MNHEY, CDR2 SVGEGT. V lost 4 bases and J lost 4, with 10 bases in between. Using a J-beta primer mix together with a sample-barcoded 5' primer, a second PCR was run for roughly 6 to 12 cycles. TCRdb fed the 5' RACE reads into MiXCR, producing one record per CDR3 protein. The top ten clones hold roughly 3.8% of a sample with about 800,000 distinct CDR3 sequences, around 25% of them seen once. These same records also appear under a second study, on T cells of mothers and their children. That work contributes: In this cohort, donors were three healthy Caucasian mothers plus their six children.

The sequencing sample was made of blood. The chain employs TRBV6-2 or TRBV6-3 and TRBJ2-5; possible D gene TRBD2, 5 bases. This receptor was identified in a boy aged 5 to 17 in good health. The CDR3 spells CASSSRESETQYF. Written as DNA, the CDR3 is TGTGCCAGCAGTTCGAGGGAATCAGAGACCCAGTACTTC.